This TCR beta chain was captured by sequencing in a study of control samples from healthy donors and cancer patients. TCRdb keeps only in-frame clones here, not all; method: immunoSEQ multiplex PCR. This sample carries about 95,000 clones, around 81% of them seen once, and the ten largest clones take 19%. Sequencing was done on a sample of blood. The sequence was obtained from a man under 40 in good health.

The CDR3 bases are TGTGCCAGCACCCTAAACTCCGATATGAACACTGAAGCTTTCTTT. Its translation: CASTLNSDMNTEAFF. The V call is TRBV6-6, the J call TRBJ1-1, with D unclear. The V gene's germline CDR1 is MNHNY and CDR2 SVGAGI (reference sequence). The V end was cut by 7 bases, the J end by 0 bases, with 15 bases between. The CDR3 covers 15 residues.